The clone carrying this TCR beta chain was detected only a few times. What it binds is not known. After template switching added a universal primer site, the resulting cDNA carried unique molecular identifiers. Each CDR3 protein is one row after TCRdb ran MiXCR on the 5' RACE reads. This sample has some 1,700,000 distinct CDR3 sequences, with 25% to 35% found just once. Germline V gives CDR1 SGHAT, CDR2 FQNNGV. Trimming removed 4 bases at V and 2 bases at J, with 7 bases between. This CDR3 contains 13 residues. The data originate from a study of identical twins. General study points: Excess sharing between twins was weaker in beta out-of-frame sequences.

Sequencing used cord blood. The chain uses TRBV11-2 and TRBJ2-3; D remains unclear. This TCR derives from a newborn girl in good health. The CDR3 region has the DNA TGTGCCAGCAGCTACACTTACACAGATACGCAGTATTTT. It codes for CASSYTYTDTQYF.